The clone carrying this T cell receptor beta chain was detected only a few times. Using its own MiXCR run on the 5' RACE reads, TCRdb lists one record per CDR3 protein. This repertoire shows roughly 35,000 distinct CDR3 sequences, under 7.5% found once; its top ten account for approximately 4.1%. This sample stems from a study of early T cells in non-severe SARS-CoV-2 infection. CDR1 is SEHNR, CDR2 FQNEAQ, per germline (reference sequence). CDR3 length equals 15 residues. V lost 6 bases and J lost 7; bases outside the gene matches: 10. This sequence originates from an adult who was a healthcare worker with PCR-confirmed SARS-CoV-2 infection or an uninfected control (not recorded which). Sequenced material: whole blood. The chain has TRBV7-9 and TRBJ2-1, with TRBD1 matching over 9 bases. The CDR3 bases are TGTGCCAGCAGTCCGACCGGGACAGGGTTGAATGAGCAGTTCTTC. This encodes CASSPTGTGLNEQFF.